This T cell receptor (beta chain) was sequenced during a study of regulatory T cells in long-lasting Graves disease. With respect to this clonotype: Its antigen is as yet unknown.

Study-wide findings and caveats: Possibly, accuracy suffered from the small sample size.

CDR3-region Arm-PCR and iRepertoire HTBI primers produced the TCR beta libraries. TCRdb re-called the multiplex PCR reads through MiXCR, storing one row per CDR3 protein. The table lists 680,000 or so distinct CDR3 sequences, roughly 15% of them singletons. The time point was: newly diagnosed GD, antithyroid drugs for less than 3 months. Researchers made the TCR library from RNA that was extracted from PBMCs. This sample was also put to use in a study of T cells in Graves' hyperthyroidism and ophthalmopathy.

Sample: peripheral blood mononuclear cells (PBMCs), taken at new diagnosis, from a patient treated with antithyroid drugs. The TCR originated in a woman aged 30 to 39 with Graves disease.

CDR3 DNA: TGTGCCAGCAGCAGAGACAGGGCCCTTGGGGACACCGGGGAGCTGTTTTTT. Its translation is CASSRDRALGDTGELFF. J is TRBJ2-2 and V is TRBV5-6; 7 positions match TRBD1. V gave up 4 bases and J gave up 3 bases; unmatched junction bases: 12. Germline CDR1 reads SGHDT; CDR2 reads YYEEEE. The CDR3 has 17 amino acids.